This is a list of T cell receptor beta chains from one sample in a study of T cell changes during pregnancy in multiple sclerosis. TCRdb's copy holds only in-frame clones and misses some; the assay was immunoSEQ multiplex PCR. The data hold approximately 53,000 clones, with 80% to 95% observed a single time. The material sequenced was CD4+ T cells from peripheral blood mononuclear cells, taken in the second trimester of pregnancy. The source is a female donor with multiple sclerosis, enrolled in a pregnancy study. Both conserved end residues are part of each CDR3. The D gene is left open where the match is weak.

cdr3_length	j_call	d_call	v_call	cdr3_aa	cdr3_nt
18	TRBJ2-2	TRBD2	TRBV4-1	CASSQAPAGGGPTGELFF	TGCGCCAGCAGCCAAGCCCCGGCGGGCGGGGGGCCCACCGGGGAGCTGTTTTTT
16	TRBJ2-1	TRBD1	TRBV5-1	CASSAGTGSAANEQFF	TGCGCCAGCAGCGCCGGGACAGGGTCCGCGGCCAATGAGCAGTTCTTC
14	TRBJ1-1	-	TRBV11-2	CASSLEGVNTEAFF	TGTGCCAGCAGCTTAGAAGGGGTGAACACTGAAGCTTTCTTT
16	TRBJ2-1	TRBD2	TRBV7-9	CASSPLLSGGYNEQFF	TGTGCCAGCTCCCCCTTACTGTCGGGGGGCTACAATGAGCAGTTCTTC
17	TRBJ1-4	-	TRBV30	CAWSGGGARGVYEKLFF	TGTGCCTGGAGTGGAGGAGGGGCGCGGGGGGTGTATGAAAAACTGTTTTTT
15	TRBJ1-6	TRBD1	TRBV7-6	CASSSRTGGNSPLHF	TGTGCCAGCAGCTCGAGGACAGGGGGTAATTCACCCCTCCACTTT
13	TRBJ2-1	TRBD1	TRBV11-1	CASSLTDRAEQFF	TGTGCCAGCAGCTTGACCGACAGGGCTGAGCAGTTCTTC
11	TRBJ2-1	-	TRBV7-9	CASSPESVQFF	TGTGCCAGCAGCCCCGAATCGGTGCAGTTCTTC
18	TRBJ2-1	TRBD2	TRBV5-5	CASSLLIRSGVGSNEQFF	TGTGCCAGCAGCTTGTTGATAAGGAGCGGGGTAGGCAGCAATGAGCAGTTCTTC
13	TRBJ2-4	TRBD1	TRBV2	CASSVTGYDIQYF	TGTGCCAGCAGTGTGACAGGGTACGACATTCAGTACTTC
15	TRBJ1-2	-	TRBV7-9	CASSVQAPGPYGYTF	TGTGCCAGCAGCGTCCAGGCACCTGGCCCTTATGGCTACACCTTC
20	TRBJ2-6	TRBD1	TRBV10-1	CASSVRHWTGGSPGANVLTF	TGCGCCAGCAGTGTTCGACATTGGACAGGGGGCTCCCCTGGGGCCAACGTCCTGACTTTC
17	TRBJ1-5	TRBD1	TRBV5-8	CASSLRQGGFSNQPQHF	TGTGCCAGCAGCTTAAGACAGGGCGGATTTAGCAATCAGCCCCAGCATTTT
8	TRBJ2-1	-	TRBV10-3	CAIGQGFF	TGTGCCATCGGGCAAGGGTTCTTC
16	TRBJ2-3	TRBD2	TRBV5-1	CASSTHGRGTTDTQYF	TGCGCCAGCAGCACTCATGGGCGGGGGACCACAGATACGCAGTATTTT
16	TRBJ2-5	TRBD2	TRBV11-2	CASSLLAGGLRETQYF	TGTGCCAGCAGCTTGCTAGCGGGGGGCCTACGGGAGACCCAGTACTTC
14	TRBJ2-7	TRBD1	TRBV5-1	CASSLSGQGYEQYF	TGCGCCAGCAGCTTGAGCGGACAGGGCTACGAGCAGTACTTC